This entry lists 16 T cell receptor beta chains sequenced from one sample in a study of CD8 T cells in Susac syndrome. The RNA, about 0.5 to 1 ug, was put through reverse transcription using random hexamers. TCRdb re-derived calls from the immunoSEQ multiplex PCR reads in MiXCR, one entry per CDR3 protein. Here the sample spans about 400,000 distinct CDR3 sequences, around 83% being singletons. The sample comprised CD8+ T cells from PBMCs. These receptors came from a human donor with multiple sclerosis.

V gene TRBV19 combines with J gene TRBJ1-1; D gene uncertain. This CDR3 is built from 15 residues. The V and J ends lost 7 bases and 4 bases respectively, with 19 bases between them. Germline V gene sequence: CDR1 LNHDA, CDR2 SQIVND (reference sequence). The chain's CDR3 is CASTSGREGSTEAFF. The CDR3, as DNA: TGTGCCAGTACCTCTGGAAGGGAAGGGAGCACTGAAGCTTTCTTT.

This rearrangement joins TRBV30 to TRBJ1-1; no firm D call. The CDR3 length is 12 residues. Germline V gives CDR1 GTSNPN, CDR2 SVGIG (reference sequence). Trimming shortened V by 0 bases and J by 1 base, and 3 bases separated the two germline ends. The CDR3 DNA reads as TGTGCCTGGAGTGTAACGAACACTGAAGCTTTCTTT. Its translation: CAWSVTNTEAFF.

The chain carries TRBV27 and TRBJ2-7; TRBD1 matches at 9 bases. V lost 5 bases to trimming and J lost 2 bases; unmatched junction nucleotides: 7. Germline V gives CDR1 MNHEY, CDR2 SMNVEV (reference sequence). The CDR3 has 15 residues. The CDR3: CASSVTGTGPYEQYF. The CDR3 DNA reads as TGTGCCAGCAGTGTTACCGGGACAGGGCCCTACGAGCAGTACTTC.

The chain joins TRBV2 to TRBJ2-1; 8 nucleotides agree with TRBD1. The CDR3 is made up of 14 amino acids. Germline lookup yields CDR1 SNHLY and CDR2 FYNNEI. V shed 8 bases, J shed 0 bases, and the junction held 3 bases outside the gene matches. The CDR3 DNA reads TGTGCCAGCTTGGACAGGGTCTCCTACAATGAGCAGTTCTTC. This encodes CASLDRVSYNEQFF.

The J gene is TRBJ2-1, the V gene TRBV12-3 or TRBV12-4; 8 positions match TRBD2. The CDR3 spans 19 residues. V lost 6 bases, J lost 2 bases, and 18 bases stayed unmatched. In DNA form, the CDR3 reads TGTGCCAGCAGCCACCCTGGTTCACTAGCGGCCATACCCTACAATGAGCAGTTCTTC. It codes for CASSHPGSLAAIPYNEQFF.

This clonotype came up once. The gene calls are TRBV30 and TRBJ2-1, with D hard to call. The germline CDR1 and CDR2 sequences are GTSNPN and SVGIG (reference sequence). This CDR3 has 12 residues. V was trimmed by 5 bases and J by 9 bases, leaving 14 bases between them. Here the CDR3 DNA reads TGTGCCTGGGAGGTTGGGCGAGGTGAGCAGTTCTTC. This codes for CAWEVGRGEQFF.

The J gene is TRBJ2-2, the V gene TRBV19; a weak D match, TRBD2 (5 bases). The V and J ends lost 8 bases and 6 bases respectively, with 19 bases between them. The CDR3 length is 15 residues. Germline V gives CDR1 LNHDA, CDR2 SQIVND (reference sequence). Written as DNA, the CDR3 is TGTGCCAGTCAGAAGGAGGCAGGTTGGTCCGGGGAGCTGTTTTTT. This encodes CASQKEAGWSGELFF.

This chain links TRBV4-1 with TRBJ2-3; 10 bases align to TRBD1. Germline V gives CDR1 MGHRA, CDR2 YSYEKL. CDR3 length equals 16 residues. With V trimmed by 0 bases and J by 4 bases, 4 bases remained unmatched. The chain's CDR3 is CASSQDPDRGADTQYF. CDR3 in DNA: TGCGCCAGCAGCCAAGATCCGGACAGGGGGGCAGATACGCAGTATTTT.

This rearrangement joins TRBV5-6 to TRBJ1-1; D is perhaps TRBD1 (6 bases). Trimming took 4 bases from V and 1 from J, leaving 14 bases between them. The germline CDR1 and CDR2 sequences are SGHDT and YYEEEE. The CDR3 runs 15 residues. CDR3 region: CASSVTGTPNTEAFF. CDR3 nucleotides: TGTGCCAGCAGCGTGACCGGGACACCGAACACTGAAGCTTTCTTT.

The chain uses TRBV12-3 or TRBV12-4 and TRBJ2-7; D unclear. The CDR3 is 11 residues long. Trimming cost V 3 bases and J 7 bases, with 7 bases left between them. CDR3 loop: CASSFGQEQYF. The CDR3 DNA follows: TGTGCCAGCAGTTTTGGTCAAGAGCAGTACTTC.

This clonotype was detected only a few times. The chain carries TRBV6-1 and TRBJ2-2; 8 bases line up with TRBD1. CDR1 is MNHNS, CDR2 SASEGT, per germline. The CDR3 spans 17 residues. The J segment lost 0 bases and the V segment lost 9 bases, leaving 12 bases of the junction unmatched. CDR3 sequence reads: CASDPEGTGTNTGELFF. For the CDR3, the DNA is TGTGCCAGTGACCCCGAGGGGACAGGCACGAACACCGGGGAGCTGTTTTTT.

This chain uses TRBV7-6 with TRBJ1-1, with D hard to call. Germline V gene data show CDR1 as SGHVS and CDR2 as FNYEAQ. CDR3 length equals 14 residues. Trimming cost V 2 bases and J 4 bases, with 11 bases left between them. The chain's CDR3 is CASSLSAVATEAFF. Written as DNA, the CDR3 is TGTGCCAGCAGCTTATCTGCGGTGGCCACTGAAGCTTTCTTT.

In its sample, this clonotype was seen a few times. The CDR3 nucleotides are TGTGCCAGCAGCCCCGGCCCTAGCGGCTACAATGAGCAGTTCTTC. Its protein product is CASSPGPSGYNEQFF. The genes are TRBV7-6 and TRBJ2-1, with 7 bases matching TRBD2. The CDR3 runs 15 residues. V shed 5 bases and J 3 bases; nucleotides not matched to a gene: 7. Per the germline V gene, CDR1 is SGHVS and CDR2 is FNYEAQ. Supplemented by reference TRBV7-6 and TRBJ2-1, the full variable domain reads GAGVSQSPRYKVTKRGQDVALRCDPISGHVSLYWYRQALGQGPEFLTYFNYEAQQDKSGLPNDRFSAERPEGSISTLTIQRTEQRDSAMYRCASSPGPSGYNEQFFGPGTRLTVL.

This chain connects TRBV30 to TRBJ1-1; D is ambiguous. The germline gives CDR1 GTSNPN, CDR2 SVGIG (reference sequence). The CDR3 is 14 amino acids. The germline V and J ends were trimmed by 0 bases and 1 base, with 9 bases remaining between them. The CDR3 here is CAWSVLIGNTEAFF. The CDR3 region has the DNA TGTGCCTGGAGTGTATTGATAGGGAACACTGAAGCTTTCTTT.

The V gene is TRBV19, the J gene TRBJ2-1; tentatively, D is TRBD2 (6 bases). Germline V CDR1 and CDR2: LNHDA, SQIVND (reference sequence). CDR3 length equals 16 residues. Trimming removed 1 base at V and 7 bases at J, with 17 bases between. CDR3 DNA sequence: TGTGCCAGTAGTATAGGAATGTGGGGGAGCGGGAATGAGCAGTTCTTC. Its protein product is CASSIGMWGSGNEQFF. Together with reference TRBV19 and TRBJ2-1, the CDR3 gives the full variable domain: DGGITQSPKYLFRKEGQNVTLSCEQNLNHDAMYWYRQDPGQGLRLIYYSQIVNDFQKGDIAEGYSVSREKKESFPLTVTSAQKNPTAFYLCASSIGMWGSGNEQFFGPGTRLTVL.

The chain employs TRBV6-1 and TRBJ2-2, with 8 bases lining up with TRBD1. The germline gives CDR1 MNHNS, CDR2 SASEGT. CDR3 length: 12 amino acids. Trimming took 11 bases from V and 8 from J; bases not matched to a gene: 7. In DNA, the CDR3 is TGTGCCGGACAGGGCCCCGGGGGGGAGCTGTTTTTT. Protein: CAGQGPGGELFF.